This TCR beta chain was captured in a study of T cells in Graves' hyperthyroidism and ophthalmopathy. Ophthalmopathy cases met thresholds of Clinical Activity Score at least 3, NOSPECS grade at least 4 and duration under 3 months. Patients with uncontrolled infections, other autoimmune diseases, pregnancy or lactation were excluded. Out of over 7.5 ml of fresh peripheral blood came the PBMCs. The junction had 7 bases not matched to a gene; V was cut back by 5 bases and J by 7 bases. Germline V gene lookup returns CDR1 MDHEN and CDR2 SYDVKM. The CDR3 consists of 13 residues. Overall study results and limits: Most clonotypes that expanded in the thyroid above 0.001 also showed up in blood.

In its sample, this clonotype was seen many times. Its antigen is not known. Researchers amplified the TCR beta CDR3 regions from RNA transcripts. A set of HTBI primers served as the primers for a first-round RT-PCR of the TCR CDR3. TCRdb re-called the multiplex PCR reads through MiXCR, storing one row per CDR3 protein. The table lists approximately 620,000 distinct CDR3 sequences, roughly a sixth of them singletons, with 2.5% to 4% in the top ten. Sequenced: blood. The V call is TRBV28, the J call TRBJ2-7; 8 nucleotides agree with TRBD2. The clonotype was recovered from a woman between 40 and 55 years old with Graves' ophthalmopathy. CDR3 residues: CASSVGPGGEQYF. The CDR3 nucleotides read TGTGCCAGCAGTGTCGGGCCGGGGGGGGAGCAGTACTTC.